A single sample gave rise to the 14 T cell receptor beta chains below, sequenced in a study of blood T cell repertoires in COVID-19. The protocol was immunoSEQ multiplex PCR, while the TCRdb copy is restricted to in-frame clones and leaves out a portion. This sample has about 150,000 clones; 80% to 90% occur once, and the top ten carry 7% to 10%. Input material: peripheral blood. The receptors shown here come from a human donor with acute or convalescent COVID-19. The donor label of this sample is uncertain.

This rearrangement joins TRBV3-1 (or the pseudogene TRBV3-2) to TRBJ1-2, with TRBD1 as a possible D gene (6 bases). V was trimmed by 4 bases and J by 3 bases, leaving 9 bases between them. This CDR3 comprises 13 residues. The germline V gene encodes CDR1 LGHDT and CDR2 YNNKEL (reference sequence). The CDR3 region is CASSLRQDYGYTF. The CDR3 DNA reads TGTGCCAGCAGCCTCAGACAGGACTATGGCTACACCTTC.

This clone was picked up a small number of times. The chain combines TRBV10-2 with TRBJ2-7; tentative D call: TRBD2 (6 bases). Germline V gene data show CDR1 as WSHSY and CDR2 as SAAADI. The V end lost 7 bases, the J end lost 0 bases, and 10 bases lay between the germline ends. The CDR3 is 13 amino acids. In DNA, the CDR3 is TGCGCCAGCAAGGTAGCGGACTCCTACGAGCAGTACGTC. This translates into CASKVADSYEQYV.

The chain recombines TRBV6-5 with TRBJ1-1; TRBD1 matches 8 bases. The V gene's germline CDR1 is MNHEY and CDR2 SVGAGI. The CDR3 extends over 14 amino acids. The V and J ends lost 4 bases and 5 bases, in that order; junction bases with no gene match: 6. CDR3 residues: CASSSQGAGTEAFF. The CDR3 DNA reads as TGTGCCAGCAGTTCCCAGGGGGCAGGGACTGAAGCTTTCTTT.

The chain couples TRBV7-9 to TRBJ2-7, with D maybe TRBD2 (6 bases). The germline V gene has CDR1 SEHNR and CDR2 FQNEAQ (reference sequence). Between the trimmed V and J ends, which lost 5 bases and 4 bases, there was a span of 9 bases. This CDR3 has 12 residues. The CDR3 protein is CASSPGGYEQYV. Written as DNA, the CDR3 is TGTGCCAGCAGCCCAGGAGGGTACGAGCAGTACGTC.

The chain's CDR3 is CASSQDLGLAGGIAQTDTQYF. The CDR3 DNA is TGCGCCAGCAGCCAAGATCTGGGACTAGCGGGGGGCATAGCCCAGACAGATACGCAGTATTTT. The rearrangement links TRBV4-1 to TRBJ2-3; 15 nucleotides align to TRBD2. Germline lookup yields CDR1 MGHRA and CDR2 YSYEKL. The trim removed 0 bases at V and 3 bases at J, leaving 13 bases unmatched. The CDR3 is 21 amino acids.

The J gene is TRBJ2-1, the V gene TRBV4-1; weak D call: TRBD1 (5 bases). The germline CDR1 and CDR2 sequences are MGHRA and YSYEKL. This CDR3 is 16 amino acids long. The V end lost 0 bases, the J end lost 7 bases, and 16 bases lay between the germline ends. The CDR3 protein is CASSQDETVYANEQFF. The CDR3 DNA reads TGCGCCAGCAGCCAAGATGAGACAGTCTATGCGAATGAGCAGTTCTTC.

On this clone: This CDR3 is also generated by other DNA sequences in the sample. CDR3 sequence reads: CASSPLGNTEAFF. The CDR3 region has the DNA TGCGCCAGCAGCCCTCTAGGGAACACTGAAGCTTTCTTT. This chain uses TRBV5-1 with TRBJ1-1; D is ambiguous. Between the trimmed V and J ends, which lost 4 bases and 1 base, there was a span of 8 bases. The germline gives CDR1 SGHRS, CDR2 YFSETQ. This CDR3 spans 13 amino acids.

The chain recombines TRBV2 with TRBJ2-5, with D possibly being TRBD1 (7 bases). Germline V gives CDR1 SNHLY, CDR2 FYNNEI. With 11 bases removed from V and 1 base from J, the gap between germline ends came to 20 bases. This CDR3 is 15 amino acids long. The CDR3 DNA reads as TGTGCCCTCCAGGGGGGCAGGGACCTCCAAGAGACCCAGTACTTC. This gives the protein CALQGGRDLQETQYF. Full variable domain (remainder filled in from reference TRBV2 and TRBJ2-5): EPEVTQTPSHQVTQMGQEVILRCVPISNHLYFYWYRQILGQKVEFLVSFYNNEISEKSEIFDDQFSVERPDGSNFTLKIRSTKLEDSAMYFCALQGGRDLQETQYFGPGTRLLVL.

The rearrangement joins TRBV30 to TRBJ1-6; perhaps TRBD1 as D (5 bases). The germline V gene has CDR1 GTSNPN and CDR2 SVGIG (reference sequence). The CDR3 is 17 amino acids. V was cut by 5 bases and J by 0 bases, with 17 bases left in between. CDR3 sequence: CAWADSPLSSYNSPLHF. CDR3 DNA sequence: TGTGCCTGGGCCGACAGTCCACTGAGCTCCTATAATTCACCCCTCCACTTT.

Notes on this clone: Additional DNA sequences in this sample encode the identical CDR3. The CDR3 nucleotides read TGTGCCTGGACCCCGACAGGATTCTATGGCTACACCTTC. Translating it yields CAWTPTGFYGYTF. The chain carries TRBV30 and TRBJ1-2; tentatively, D is TRBD1 (6 bases). The ends were cut back, 4 bases at V and 4 bases at J, with 13 bases in the middle. The CDR3 runs 13 residues. Germline values: CDR1 GTSNPN, CDR2 SVGIG (reference sequence).

The chain uses TRBV24-1 and TRBJ1-5, with D perhaps matching TRBD1 (6 bases). The V and J ends lost 4 bases and 9 bases respectively, with 15 bases between them. CDR1 is KGHDR and CDR2 is SFDVKD in the germline V gene. The CDR3 contains 14 residues. As DNA, the CDR3 is TGTGCCACCAGTGAGAGGGGGAAACTGGTGCCCCAGCATTTT. Residues: CATSERGKLVPQHF.

This chain connects TRBV29-1 to TRBJ1-1; 7 bases line up with TRBD1. Germline trimming cut 3 bases from V and 5 bases from J; bases unmatched to any gene: 3. The CDR3 is made up of 12 amino acids. Per germline, CDR1 SQVTM and CDR2 ANQGSEA. This CDR3 is CSVDRGWTEAFF. In DNA form, the CDR3 reads TGCAGCGTTGACAGGGGGTGGACTGAAGCTTTCTTT.

The chain is built from TRBV10-2 and TRBJ2-1; D possibly corresponds to TRBD2 (5 bases). Germline V gene lookup returns CDR1 WSHSY and CDR2 SAAADI. With 2 bases removed from V and 12 bases from J, the gap between germline ends came to 11 bases. This CDR3 comprises 12 residues. CDR3 sequence (DNA): TGCGCCAGCAGTGAGGAGGGCAGCCGGCAGTTCTTC. It translates to CASSEEGSRQFF.

Concerning this clone itself: The germline gene is not matched at one end of the junction; a read error may be the cause. The gene calls are TRBV2 and TRBJ1-2, with 7 bases identical to TRBD1. The CDR3 consists of 14 residues. Germline assignment: CDR1 SNHLY and CDR2 FYNNEI. CDR3 bases: TGTGCCAACAGTCTGCGACAGGGCAGCTATGGCTACACCTTC. Protein product: CANSLRQGSYGYTF.